The source of this T cell receptor beta chain is a study of cytotoxic CD8 clonotypes in ibrutinib-treated CLL. Germline-derived CDR1 and CDR2 are SGDLS and YYNGEE. CDR3 length equals 15 residues. Trimming cost V 0 bases and J 5 bases; bases outside gene matches: 5. TCRdb's copy holds only in-frame clones and misses some; the assay was immunoSEQ multiplex PCR. The profile shows 150,000 or so clones, around three quarters of them singletons. The chain recombines TRBV9 with TRBJ1-5; 7 bases line up with TRBD1. This specimen was PBMCs, taken after 12 months of ibrutinib treatment. This receptor was obtained from a human donor with chronic lymphocytic leukemia. The CDR3 is CASSVGDSKDQPQHF. Written as DNA, the CDR3 is TGTGCCAGCAGCGTAGGGGACAGCAAAGATCAGCCCCAGCATTTT.